Here is one T cell receptor beta chain with its context. Enrolled during active infection, Seattle patients were then followed longitudinally. In the original workflow: Amplifying reference gene primers gave estimates of nucleated cell counts. Clones were sequenced by immunoSEQ multiplex PCR, and TCRdb holds only the in-frame ones, with some missing. Clonal size and the V and J genes are those of that table, whereas D and trimming came from the DNA. Here the sample spans about 110,000 clones, 85% being singletons. The record originates from a study of blood T cell repertoires in COVID-19. At the level of the study: T cells, B-cell-depleted T cells, or PBMCs provided the cDNA or gDNA that served as material.

Trimming pared 2 bases from V and 7 bases from J, leaving 8 bases between. CDR3 length: 13 amino acids. The chain employs TRBV12-3 or TRBV12-4 and TRBJ1-4, with D tentatively TRBD1 (5 bases). This clonotype was sampled from a woman aged 60-75 years with COVID-19, enrolled during active disease. The sample consisted of peripheral blood. The CDR3 region has the DNA TGTGCCAGCAGTTTATGGGGGGGTGAAAAACTGTTTTTT. The encoded protein is CASSLWGGEKLFF.